Listed below are T cell receptor beta chains from one sample, sequenced in a study of CD8 T cells in ankylosing spondylitis. A single record per CDR3 protein comes from TCRdb applying MiXCR to the 5' RACE reads. Among some 840,000 distinct CDR3 sequences listed, 12% were seen once. The sample comprised blood, either unsorted or a sorted T cell fraction (not recorded which). These TCRs come from a male donor with ankylosing spondylitis. CDR3s include the opening cysteine and the closing phenylalanine or tryptophan. The order of the fields is clone size, V gene, J gene, D gene, CDR3 protein, CDR3 DNA. The D gene is left open where the match is weak. Clone size, where shown, is once, few, many, or a class for clones that have expanded.

few	TRBV6-5	TRBJ2-1	TRBD2	CASSYASGSLYNEQFF	TGTGCCAGCAGTTACGCTAGCGGGAGTCTCTACAATGAGCAGTTCTTC
.	TRBV19	TRBJ2-1	.	CASSKGQANEQFF	TGTGCCAGTAGTAAGGGTCAGGCCAATGAGCAGTTCTTC
many	TRBV24-1	TRBJ2-1	TRBD2	CATGLAGARRQFF	TGTGCCACGGGACTAGCGGGAGCTCGGCGGCAGTTCTTC
many	TRBV20-1	TRBJ1-2	.	CSASRDGYGYTF	TGCAGTGCTAGTCGGGACGGCTATGGCTACACCTTC
.	TRBV5-1	TRBJ2-1	TRBD2	CASSANLAGNEYNEQFF	TGCGCCAGCAGCGCGAACCTAGCGGGGAACGAATACAATGAGCAGTTCTTC
.	TRBV10-3	TRBJ2-7	TRBD1	CAISEGDRGSYEQYF	TGTGCCATCAGTGAGGGGGACAGGGGTTCCTACGAGCAGTACTTC
few	TRBV20-1	TRBJ2-1	.	CSAKRDFNEQFF	TGCAGTGCGAAACGGGACTTCAATGAGCAGTTCTTC
.	TRBV5-1	TRBJ1-1	.	CASSSNNRNEAFF	TGCGCCAGCAGCTCGAACAATCGTAATGAAGCTTTCTTT
few	TRBV2	TRBJ2-1	TRBD2	CASRERGAYNEQFF	TGTGCCAGCAGAGAGCGGGGGGCTTACAATGAGCAGTTCTTC
few	TRBV25-1	TRBJ1-5	.	CASSDGGIGVDQPQHF	TGTGCCAGCAGTGATGGGGGGATTGGAGTGGATCAGCCCCAGCATTTT
.	TRBV10-3	TRBJ2-1	.	CAISVAEGDNEQFF	TGTGCCATCAGCGTGGCGGAGGGGGACAATGAGCAGTTCTTC
few	TRBV9	TRBJ2-1	.	CASSARVTDNEQFF	TGTGCCAGCAGCGCCCGAGTGACGGACAATGAGCAGTTCTTC